One T cell receptor (beta chain) is described in this entry. Its antigen is unknown. This sample was included in a study of blood T cells in healthy people across ages. Study-wide results and limits: PBMCs left unsorted prevented a conclusive naive versus antigen-experienced comparison.

Through a sample-barcoded 5' primer and a J-beta primer mix, a second PCR was run for roughly 6 to 12 cycles. Each cDNA molecule carried a tag from a template-switch adaptor that contained 12 random nucleotides. TCRdb reprocessed the 5' RACE reads with MiXCR, giving one entry per CDR3 protein. The sample gives about 680,000 distinct CDR3 sequences, around half of which show up once; roughly a third is in the top ten. Germline CDR1 is DFQATT and CDR2 is SNEGSKA (reference sequence). V gave up 5 bases and J gave up 2 bases; unmatched junction bases: 8. This CDR3 region has 14 residues. The sequenced sample was blood. This clonotype originated in a woman aged 55 to 70 in good health. This chain links TRBV20-1 with TRBJ2-7, with TRBD1 identical over 8 bases. CDR3 nucleotides: TGCAGTGCTTTGGACAGGGTGGGGACCTACGAGCAGTACTTC. It specifies CSALDRVGTYEQYF.